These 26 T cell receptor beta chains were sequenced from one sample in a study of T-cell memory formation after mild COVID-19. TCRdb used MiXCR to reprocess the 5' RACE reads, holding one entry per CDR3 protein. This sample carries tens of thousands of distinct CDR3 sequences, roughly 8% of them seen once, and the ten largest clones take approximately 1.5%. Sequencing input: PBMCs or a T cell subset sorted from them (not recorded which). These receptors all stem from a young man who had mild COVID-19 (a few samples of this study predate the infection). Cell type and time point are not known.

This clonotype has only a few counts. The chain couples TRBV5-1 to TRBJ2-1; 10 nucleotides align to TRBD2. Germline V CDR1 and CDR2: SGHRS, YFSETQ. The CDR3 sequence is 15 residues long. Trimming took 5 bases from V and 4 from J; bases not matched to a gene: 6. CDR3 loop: CASRLAGAGYNEQFF. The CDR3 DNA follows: TGCGCCAGCAGGCTAGCGGGGGCCGGGTACAATGAGCAGTTCTTC.

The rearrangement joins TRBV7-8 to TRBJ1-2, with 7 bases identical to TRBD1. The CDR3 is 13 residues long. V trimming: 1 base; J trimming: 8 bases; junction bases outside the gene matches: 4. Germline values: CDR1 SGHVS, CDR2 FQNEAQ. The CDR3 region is CASSLETGRGYTF. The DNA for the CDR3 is TGTGCCAGCAGCTTAGAGACAGGGCGAGGCTACACCTTC.

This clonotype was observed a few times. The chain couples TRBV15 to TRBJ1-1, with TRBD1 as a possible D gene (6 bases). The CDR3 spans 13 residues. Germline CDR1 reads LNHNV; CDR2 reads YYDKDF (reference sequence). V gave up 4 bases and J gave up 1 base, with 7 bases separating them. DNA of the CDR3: TGTGCCACCAGCACACAGGGGAACACTGAAGCTTTCTTT. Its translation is CATSTQGNTEAFF.

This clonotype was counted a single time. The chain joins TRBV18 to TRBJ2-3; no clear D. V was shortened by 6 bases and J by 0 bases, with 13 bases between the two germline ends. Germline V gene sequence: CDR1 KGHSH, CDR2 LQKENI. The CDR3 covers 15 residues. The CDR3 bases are TGTGCCAGCTCGTTCTCAGTTATTAGCACAGATACGCAGTATTTT. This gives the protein CASSFSVISTDTQYF. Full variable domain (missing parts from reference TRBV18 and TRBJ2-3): NAGVMQNPRHLVRRRGQEARLRCSPMKGHSHVYWYRQLPEEGLKFMVYLQKENIIDESGMPKERFSAEFPKEGPSILRIQQVVRGDSAAYFCASSFSVISTDTQYFGPGTRLTVL.

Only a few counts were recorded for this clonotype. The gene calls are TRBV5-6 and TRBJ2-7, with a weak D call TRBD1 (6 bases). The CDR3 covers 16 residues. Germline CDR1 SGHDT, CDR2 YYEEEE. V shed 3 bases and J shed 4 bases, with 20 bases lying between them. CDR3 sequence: CASSSPGTLFPYEQYV. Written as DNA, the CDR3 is TGTGCCAGCAGCTCACCCGGGACACTCTTCCCTTACGAGCAGTACGTC.

The CDR3 sequence is CASRGGQGDTQYF. The CDR3 nucleotides are TGTGCCAGCAGGGGGGGACAGGGCGATACGCAGTATTTT. This chain uses TRBV7-3 with TRBJ2-3, with TRBD1 identical over 9 bases. V gave up 6 bases and J gave up 6 bases; unmatched junction bases: 4. The germline CDR1 and CDR2 sequences are SGHTA and FQGTGA. CDR3 length: 13 amino acids.

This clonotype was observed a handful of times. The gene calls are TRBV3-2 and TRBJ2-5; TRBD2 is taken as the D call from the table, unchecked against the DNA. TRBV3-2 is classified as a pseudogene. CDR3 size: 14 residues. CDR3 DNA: TGTGCCAGCAGCCAAGCGGGGGGGCAAGAGACCCAGTACTTC. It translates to CASSQAGGQETQYF.

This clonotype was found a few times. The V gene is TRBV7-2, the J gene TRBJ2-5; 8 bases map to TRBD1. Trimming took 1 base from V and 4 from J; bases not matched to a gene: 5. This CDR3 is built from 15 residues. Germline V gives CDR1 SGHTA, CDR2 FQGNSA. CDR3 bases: TGTGCCAGCAGCTTAGACAGGGGGACCGGAGAGACCCAGTACTTC. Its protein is CASSLDRGTGETQYF.

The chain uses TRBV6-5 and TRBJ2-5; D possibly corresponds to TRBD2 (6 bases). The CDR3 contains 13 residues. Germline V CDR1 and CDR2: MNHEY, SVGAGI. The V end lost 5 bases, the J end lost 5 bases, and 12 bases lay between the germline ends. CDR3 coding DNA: TGTGCCAGCAGTACTAGCTTCGGGGAGACCCAGTACTTC. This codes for CASSTSFGETQYF.

CDR3 nucleotides: TGTGCCAGCAGTCTCTGGGACAGGGCGACTGAAGCTTTCTTT. This gives the protein CASSLWDRATEAFF. This chain joins TRBV12-3 or TRBV12-4 and TRBJ1-1, with 9 bases fitting TRBD1. CDR3 size: 14 residues. The V segment lost 5 bases and the J segment 5 bases; nucleotides outside the gene matches: 6.

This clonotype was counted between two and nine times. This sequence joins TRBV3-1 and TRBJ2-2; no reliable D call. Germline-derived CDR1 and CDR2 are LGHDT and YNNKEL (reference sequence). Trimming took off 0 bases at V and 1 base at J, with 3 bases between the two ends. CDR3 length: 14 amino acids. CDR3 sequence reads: CASSQDRNTGELFF. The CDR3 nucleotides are TGTGCCAGCAGCCAAGACAGGAACACCGGGGAGCTGTTTTTT.

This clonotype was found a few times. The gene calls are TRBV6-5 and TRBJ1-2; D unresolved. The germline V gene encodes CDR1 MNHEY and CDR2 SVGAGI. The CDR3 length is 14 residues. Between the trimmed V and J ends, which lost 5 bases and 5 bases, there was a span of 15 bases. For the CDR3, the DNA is TGTGCCAGCAGTCGAGACCGGCTTGGGTATGGCTACACCTTC. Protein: CASSRDRLGYGYTF.

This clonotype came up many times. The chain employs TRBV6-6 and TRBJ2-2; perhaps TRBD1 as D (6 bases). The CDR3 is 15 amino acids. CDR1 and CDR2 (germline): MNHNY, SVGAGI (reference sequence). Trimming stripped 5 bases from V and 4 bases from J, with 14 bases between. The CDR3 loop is CASSPQGLSTGELFF. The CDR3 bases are TGTGCCAGCAGTCCGCAGGGGTTGTCCACCGGGGAGCTGTTTTTT.

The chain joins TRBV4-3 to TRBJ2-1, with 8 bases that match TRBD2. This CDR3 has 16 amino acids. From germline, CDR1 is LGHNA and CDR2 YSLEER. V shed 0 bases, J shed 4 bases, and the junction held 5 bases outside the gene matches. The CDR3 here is CASSQEALADYNEQFF. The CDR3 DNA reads TGCGCCAGCAGCCAAGAAGCACTAGCGGATTACAATGAGCAGTTCTTC.

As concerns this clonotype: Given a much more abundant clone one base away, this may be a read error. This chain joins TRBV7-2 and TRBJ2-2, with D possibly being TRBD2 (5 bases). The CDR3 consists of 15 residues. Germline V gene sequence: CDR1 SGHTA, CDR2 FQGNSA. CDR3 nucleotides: TGTGCCAGCAGCTTAGGAGCGTCCAACACCGGGGAGATGTTTTTT. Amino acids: CASSLGASNTGEMFF.

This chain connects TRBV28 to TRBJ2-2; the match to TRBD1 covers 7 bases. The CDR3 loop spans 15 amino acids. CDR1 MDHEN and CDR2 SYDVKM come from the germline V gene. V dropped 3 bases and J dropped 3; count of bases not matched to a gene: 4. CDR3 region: CASSLGDRDTGELFF. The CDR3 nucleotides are TGTGCCAGCAGTTTGGGGGACAGAGACACCGGGGAGCTGTTTTTT.

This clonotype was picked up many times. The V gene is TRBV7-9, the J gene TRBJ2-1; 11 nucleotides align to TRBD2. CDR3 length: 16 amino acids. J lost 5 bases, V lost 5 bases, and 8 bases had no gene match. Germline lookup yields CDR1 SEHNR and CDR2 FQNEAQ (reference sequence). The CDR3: CASSVPSGGRHNEQFF. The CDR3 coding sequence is TGTGCCAGCAGCGTACCTAGCGGGGGGCGACACAATGAGCAGTTCTTC.

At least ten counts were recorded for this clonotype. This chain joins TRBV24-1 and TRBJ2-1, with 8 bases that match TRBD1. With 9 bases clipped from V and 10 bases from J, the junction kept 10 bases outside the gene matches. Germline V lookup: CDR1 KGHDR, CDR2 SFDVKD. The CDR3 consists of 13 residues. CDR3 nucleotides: TGTGCCACCGGGACAGGTTCGGTTGGCGAGCAGTTCTTC. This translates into CATGTGSVGEQFF.

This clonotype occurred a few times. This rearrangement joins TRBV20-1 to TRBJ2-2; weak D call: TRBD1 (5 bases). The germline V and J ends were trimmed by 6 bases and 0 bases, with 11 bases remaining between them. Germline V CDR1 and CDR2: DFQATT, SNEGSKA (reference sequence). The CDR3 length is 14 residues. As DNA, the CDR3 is TGCAGTGCCACGCAGGGAACGAACACCGGGGAGCTGTTTTTT. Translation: CSATQGTNTGELFF.

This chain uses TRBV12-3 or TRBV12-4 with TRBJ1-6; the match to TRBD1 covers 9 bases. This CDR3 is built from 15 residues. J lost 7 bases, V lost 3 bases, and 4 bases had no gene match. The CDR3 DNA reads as TGTGCCAGCAGTTTCCGGACAGGGGCGAATTCACCCCTCCACTTT. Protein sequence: CASSFRTGANSPLHF.

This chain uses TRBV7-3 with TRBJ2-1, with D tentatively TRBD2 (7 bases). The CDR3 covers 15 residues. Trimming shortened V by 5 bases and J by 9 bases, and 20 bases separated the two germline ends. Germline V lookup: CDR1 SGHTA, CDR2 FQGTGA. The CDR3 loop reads CASSPGGGASSEQFF. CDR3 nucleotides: TGTGCCAGCAGCCCAGGAGGGGGGGCCTCCAGTGAGCAGTTCTTC. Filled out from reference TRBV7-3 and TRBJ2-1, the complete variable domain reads GAGVSQTPSNKVTEKGKYVELRCDPISGHTALYWYRQSLGQGPEFLIYFQGTGAADDSGLPNDRFFAVRPEGSVSTLKIQRTERGDSAVYLCASSPGGGASSEQFFGPGTRLTVL.

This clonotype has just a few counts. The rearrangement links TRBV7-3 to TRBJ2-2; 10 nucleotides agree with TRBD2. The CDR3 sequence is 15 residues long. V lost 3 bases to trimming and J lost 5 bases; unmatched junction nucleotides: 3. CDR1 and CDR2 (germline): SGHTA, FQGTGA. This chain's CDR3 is CASSFLSGGTGELFF. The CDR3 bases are TGTGCCAGCAGCTTCCTTAGCGGGGGGACCGGGGAGCTGTTTTTT.

The CDR3 sequence: CASSSSVRADTQYF. The CDR3 DNA reads as TGTGCCAGCAGCTCCTCAGTTAGGGCAGATACGCAGTATTTT. The chain carries TRBV7-2 and TRBJ2-3; D is ambiguous. CDR1 and CDR2 (germline): SGHTA, FQGNSA. The CDR3 runs to 14 residues. V was trimmed by 4 bases and J by 4 bases, leaving 12 bases between them.

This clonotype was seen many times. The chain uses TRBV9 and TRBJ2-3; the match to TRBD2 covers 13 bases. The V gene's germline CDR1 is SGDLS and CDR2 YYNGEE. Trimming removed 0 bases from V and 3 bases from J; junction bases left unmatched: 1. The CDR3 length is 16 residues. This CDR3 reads CASSVGLAGGTDTQYF. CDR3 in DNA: TGTGCCAGCAGCGTAGGACTAGCGGGGGGAACAGATACGCAGTATTTT. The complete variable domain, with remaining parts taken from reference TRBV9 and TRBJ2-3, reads DSGVTQTPKHLITATGQRVTLRCSPRSGDLSVYWYQQSLDQGLQFLIQYYNGEERAKGNILERFSAQQFPDLHSELNLSSLELGDSALYFCASSVGLAGGTDTQYFGPGTRLTVL.

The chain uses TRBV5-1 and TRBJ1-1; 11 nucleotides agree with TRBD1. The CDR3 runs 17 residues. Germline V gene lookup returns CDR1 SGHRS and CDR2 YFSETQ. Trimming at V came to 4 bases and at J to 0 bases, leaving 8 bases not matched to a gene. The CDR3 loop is CASSPGTGGNMNTEAFF. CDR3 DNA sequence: TGCGCCAGCAGCCCCGGGACAGGGGGTAACATGAACACTGAAGCTTTCTTT.

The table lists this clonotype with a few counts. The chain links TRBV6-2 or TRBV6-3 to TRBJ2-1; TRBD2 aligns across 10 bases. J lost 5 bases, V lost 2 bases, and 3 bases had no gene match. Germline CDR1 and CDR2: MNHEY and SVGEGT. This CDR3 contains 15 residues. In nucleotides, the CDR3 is TGTGCCAGCAGTTACGCGAGCGGGGGGGACAATGAGCAGTTCTTC. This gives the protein CASSYASGGDNEQFF.